This is a list of T cell receptor beta chains from one sample in a study of CD8 T cells in ankylosing spondylitis. TCRdb used MiXCR to reprocess the 5' RACE reads, holding one entry per CDR3 protein. Seen here are about 800,000 distinct CDR3 sequences, 10% to 15% observed once, and the top ten hold 0.45% to 0.6%. The sequenced sample was blood, either unsorted or a sorted T cell fraction (not recorded which). The receptors were sampled from a male donor with ankylosing spondylitis. CDR3s include the opening cysteine and the closing phenylalanine or tryptophan. The D gene is left open where the match is weak. Rows give clone size only sometimes, using once, few, many, or a class for an expanded clone.

J	size	D	V	CDR3	DNA
TRBJ2-3	many	-	TRBV29-1	CSAAFGSDTQYF	TGCAGCGCCGCGTTTGGGTCAGATACGCAGTATTTT
TRBJ2-2	few	-	TRBV20-1	CSAARLMNTGELFF	TGCAGTGCCGCTCGGCTCATGAACACCGGGGAGCTGTTTTTT
TRBJ2-2	many	TRBD2	TRBV20-1	CSATGLANTGELFF	TGCAGTGCAACGGGACTAGCGAACACCGGGGAGCTGTTTTTT
TRBJ1-1	many	-	TRBV5-1	CASSSNEGMRTEAFF	TGCGCCAGCAGCTCCAATGAGGGGATGAGGACTGAAGCTTTCTTT
TRBJ2-1	few	-	TRBV10-3	CAISEWQGTGNEQFF	TGTGCCATCAGTGAGTGGCAGGGGACGGGGAATGAGCAGTTCTTC
TRBJ2-5	few	-	TRBV6-2/TRBV6-3	CASRRSGAETQYF	TGTGCCAGCAGGAGGTCCGGGGCAGAGACCCAGTACTTC
TRBJ2-7	-	-	TRBV15	CATSRDFVPTYEQYF	TGTGCCACCAGCAGAGATTTCGTACCGACCTACGAGCAGTACTTC
TRBJ1-1	-	TRBD1	TRBV4-1	CASSQVRYSQGARKAFF	TGCGCCAGCAGCCAAGTCAGGTATTCGCAGGGGGCACGAAAAGCTTTCTTT
TRBJ2-1	-	TRBD1	TRBV4-2	CASSRPGQGASNEQFF	TGTGCCAGCAGCCGTCCCGGACAGGGTGCTAGCAATGAGCAGTTCTTC
TRBJ2-7	few	TRBD2	TRBV4-3	CASSQNLGLAGTYEQYF	TGCGCCAGCAGCCAGAACCTCGGACTAGCGGGGACCTACGAGCAGTACTTC
TRBJ1-2	-	-	TRBV7-2	CASSPDSGANYGYTF	TGTGCCAGCAGCCCAGATTCGGGAGCTAACTATGGCTACACCTTC
TRBJ1-2	many	-	TRBV6-5	CASSSGTTNYGYTF	TGTGCCAGCAGTTCCGGGACTACTAACTATGGCTACACCTTC
TRBJ2-2	-	-	TRBV20-1	CSARSQPDGELFF	TGCAGTGCTAGATCGCAACCTGACGGGGAGCTGTTTTTT
TRBJ1-4	-	-	TRBV5-5	CASSYFGANEKLFF	TGTGCCAGCAGCTACTTCGGGGCTAATGAAAAACTGTTTTTT
TRBJ2-5	-	TRBD1	TRBV6-2/TRBV6-3	CASAPIGTEETQYF	TGTGCCAGCGCCCCAATAGGGACAGAAGAGACCCAGTACTTC
TRBJ1-6	many	-	TRBV20-1	CSAAIRGSSYNSPLHF	TGCAGTGCAGCGATAAGGGGTAGCTCCTATAATTCACCCCTCCACTTT
TRBJ2-3	few	TRBD1	TRBV7-2	CASSLETGIQFDTQYF	TGTGCCAGCAGCTTAGAGACAGGGATACAATTTGATACGCAGTATTTT
TRBJ2-5	-	TRBD2	TRBV5-1	CASTRPGLAGETQYF	TGCGCCAGCACAAGACCGGGACTAGCAGGGGAGACCCAGTACTTC
TRBJ1-5	many	TRBD1	TRBV5-1	CASRPDRGNQPQHF	TGCGCCAGCAGACCGGACAGGGGCAATCAGCCCCAGCATTTT
TRBJ2-1	-	-	TRBV27	CASSRVRSNNEQFF	TGTGCCAGCAGTAGGGTCAGGTCAAACAATGAGCAGTTCTTC
TRBJ1-1	-	-	TRBV7-9	CASSTRSGSVNTEAFF	TGTGCCAGCAGCACTAGGTCAGGGAGCGTAAACACTGAAGCTTTCTTT
TRBJ1-5	few	-	TRBV7-2	CASSLKTGFGQPQHF	TGTGCCAGCAGCCTAAAAACAGGGTTCGGTCAGCCCCAGCATTTT
TRBJ1-2	-	-	TRBV20-1	CSARSLITGLYGYTF	TGCAGTGCTAGATCCCTGATTACAGGGTTGTATGGCTACACCTTC
TRBJ2-6	many	-	TRBV6-2/TRBV6-3	CASTPTDSGANVLTF	TGTGCCAGCACCCCAACGGACTCTGGGGCCAACGTCCTGACTTTC
TRBJ1-5	many	-	TRBV4-2	CASSQDAIPGNQPQHF	TGTGCCAGCAGCCAAGACGCCATACCGGGCAATCAGCCCCAGCATTTT
TRBJ2-1	few	TRBD2	TRBV4-1	CASSLPGTSGKGTWVEQFF	TGCGCCAGCAGCCTACCCGGGACTAGCGGGAAGGGGACCTGGGTTGAGCAGTTCTTC
TRBJ2-1	-	-	TRBV5-6	CASSLVRDGGNEQFF	TGTGCCAGCAGCTTGGTTCGGGACGGGGGAAATGAGCAGTTCTTC
TRBJ2-7	few	-	TRBV5-1	CASSLRTGNDEQYF	TGCGCCAGCAGCTTGCGTACAGGGAACGACGAGCAGTACTTC
TRBJ1-5	-	-	TRBV20-1	CSARQVSNQPQHF	TGCAGTGCTAGACAGGTTTCCAATCAGCCCCAGCATTTT
TRBJ1-2	few	-	TRBV27	CASSLLATRGNYYGYTF	TGTGCCAGCAGTTTACTGGCAACACGAGGGAACTATTATGGCTACACCTTC
TRBJ2-3	few	-	TRBV20-1	CSATGSRGDPDTQYF	TGCAGTGCCACAGGGAGCAGGGGAGACCCAGATACGCAGTATTTT
TRBJ2-1	few	TRBD1	TRBV29-1	CSVGQGLRNEQFF	TGCAGCGTTGGACAGGGGTTGCGCAATGAGCAGTTCTTC
TRBJ2-1	many	TRBD1	TRBV6-1	CASSQQGPYNEQFF	TGTGCCAGCAGTCAACAGGGGCCATACAATGAGCAGTTCTTC
TRBJ2-3	many	-	TRBV7-2	CASSAQNSDTQYF	TGTGCCAGCAGCGCCCAAAACTCGGATACGCAGTATTTT
TRBJ2-1	few	-	TRBV4-2	CASSQDVSPHNEQFF	TGTGCCAGCAGCCAAGATGTGTCCCCTCACAATGAGCAGTTCTTC
TRBJ2-7	few	TRBD1	TRBV10-2	CASARDSSYEQYF	TGCGCCAGCGCAAGGGACAGCTCCTACGAGCAGTACTTC
TRBJ1-2	few	-	TRBV25-1	CASSEYRYGYTF	TGTGCCAGCAGTGAATATCGCTATGGCTACACCTTC
TRBJ1-2	many	-	TRBV7-2	CASSWTGPNYGYTF	TGTGCCAGCAGCTGGACGGGTCCTAACTATGGCTACACCTTC
TRBJ1-1	-	-	TRBV5-4	CASSLQAGMNTEAFF	TGTGCCAGCAGCTTGCAAGCAGGTATGAACACTGAAGCTTTCTTT
TRBJ1-5	few	-	TRBV7-2	CASSFSRSNQPQHF	TGTGCCAGCAGCTTTAGCCGAAGCAATCAGCCCCAGCATTTT
TRBJ1-1	-	TRBD1	TRBV5-1	CASTVTGASTEAFF	TGCGCCAGCACCGTGACAGGGGCGTCGACTGAAGCTTTCTTT
TRBJ2-1	-	TRBD2	TRBV28	CASSPAGIYNEQFF	TGTGCCAGCAGTCCAGCGGGAATTTACAATGAGCAGTTCTTC
TRBJ2-3	-	-	TRBV27	CASSLGQIFTDTQYF	TGTGCCAGCAGTTTAGGGCAGATATTCACAGATACGCAGTATTTT
TRBJ2-1	-	-	TRBV18	CASSNFRAGQTYNEQFF	TGTGCCAGCTCAAATTTTCGAGCGGGACAGACCTACAATGAGCAGTTCTTC
TRBJ1-6	-	-	TRBV11-2	CASSYRDGWEDSPLHF	TGTGCCAGCAGCTACAGGGACGGCTGGGAGGATTCACCCCTCCACTTT
TRBJ1-1	few	-	TRBV6-2/TRBV6-3	CASSPLALNTEAFF	TGTGCCAGCAGCCCCCTGGCCTTGAACACTGAAGCTTTCTTT
TRBJ1-2	-	-	TRBV19	CASSQSGGYGYTF	TGTGCCAGTAGCCAATCGGGGGGTTATGGCTACACCTTC
TRBJ2-7	many	-	TRBV7-2	CASSFQGYEQYF	TGTGCCAGCAGCTTCCAGGGTTACGAGCAGTACTTC
TRBJ2-5	many	TRBD2	TRBV29-1	CSVEVGLGATQYF	TGCAGCGTTGAAGTCGGACTAGGAGCGACCCAGTACTTC
TRBJ1-2	-	-	TRBV5-1	CASSQDSPNYGYTF	TGCGCCAGCAGCCAGGACAGCCCCAACTATGGCTACACCTTC
TRBJ1-1	many	-	TRBV29-1	CSVHSGNTEAFF	TGCAGCGTTCATTCAGGGAACACTGAAGCTTTCTTT
TRBJ1-2	many	-	TRBV12-3/TRBV12-4	CASSSYYGYTF	TGTGCCAGCAGTTCTTACTATGGCTACACCTTC
TRBJ2-1	-	-	TRBV9	CASSPRGAPGEQFF	TGTGCCAGCAGCCCTCGGGGCGCTCCGGGGGAGCAGTTCTTC
TRBJ2-5	-	-	TRBV12-3/TRBV12-4	CASSSPLHLKTQYF	TGTGCCAGCAGTTCACCGTTACACCTTAAGACCCAGTACTTC
TRBJ2-7	-	-	TRBV10-3	CAIGDTGTNYEQYF	TGTGCCATCGGTGATACCGGGACAAACTACGAGCAGTACTTC
TRBJ2-1	few	-	TRBV20-1	CSEWTVHNEQFF	TGCAGTGAATGGACAGTCCACAATGAGCAGTTCTTC
TRBJ1-1	-	-	TRBV10-3	CATGRPNTEAFF	TGTGCCACCGGACGGCCGAACACTGAAGCTTTCTTT